Shown below are 7 T cell receptor beta chains from a single sample sequenced in a study of PD-L1 blockade in urothelial cancer. TCRdb's table, derived via immunoSEQ multiplex PCR, lists solely in-frame clones and lacks some. The table includes about 43,000 clones, about 83% detected once. Documented time point: peripheral blood 6 weeks after treatment start. Specimen: PBMCs, collected around atezolizumab (anti-PD-L1) treatment. The receptors originated from a man in his sixties with urothelial cancer.

The chain recombines TRBV18 with TRBJ1-4; weak D call: TRBD1 (6 bases). CDR1 is KGHSH and CDR2 is LQKENI in the germline V gene. CDR3 size: 15 residues. Trimming cost V 3 bases and J 3 bases, with 11 bases left between them. CDR3 sequence (DNA): TGTGCCAGCTCACCGCAGGGGCTCCCTAATGAAAAACTGTTTTTT. Translating gives CASSPQGLPNEKLFF.

CDR3 DNA: TGTGCCAGCAGTGACAGATACGAGCAGTACTTC. As protein: CASSDRYEQYF. The gene calls are TRBV6-1 and TRBJ2-7, with D hard to call. Per germline, CDR1 MNHNS and CDR2 SASEGT. Trimming shortened V by 3 bases and J by 4 bases, and 4 bases separated the two germline ends. The CDR3 length is 11 residues.

The chain joins TRBV28 to TRBJ1-3; 9 nucleotides match TRBD1. Trimming at V came to 6 bases and at J to 2 bases, leaving 2 bases not matched to a gene. In germline, CDR1 is MDHEN, CDR2 SYDVKM. There are 14 residues in the CDR3. The DNA for the CDR3 is TGTGCCAGCAGGCGGGACAGGGCTGGAAACACCATATATTTT. Amino acids: CASRRDRAGNTIYF.

This chain uses TRBV19 with TRBJ2-2, with no clear D. This CDR3 comprises 14 residues. The V gene lost 2 bases and the J gene lost 6 bases, with 10 bases spanning the gap. Germline V gene lookup returns CDR1 LNHDA and CDR2 SQIVND (reference sequence). The CDR3 nucleotides read TGTGCCAGTAGTATAAACGCAGATCCCGGGGAGCTGTTTTTT. Translated: CASSINADPGELFF.

The chain employs TRBV5-1 and TRBJ2-7; 12 bases agree with TRBD2. V lost 4 bases, J lost 2 bases, and 7 bases stayed unmatched. Germline V gene lookup returns CDR1 SGHRS and CDR2 YFSETQ. This CDR3 comprises 16 residues. The CDR3 DNA reads TGCGCCAGCAGCCCCCAGACTAGCGGGGGAACCTACGAGCAGTACTTC. It encodes CASSPQTSGGTYEQYF. The full variable domain, its missing parts supplied by reference TRBV5-1 and TRBJ2-7, is KAGVTQTPRYLIKTRGQQVTLSCSPISGHRSVSWYQQTPGQGLQFLFEYFSETQRNKGNFPGRFSGRQFSNSRSEMNVSTLELGDSALYLCASSPQTSGGTYEQYFGPGTRLTVT.

The CDR3 loop is CASSTGQGFEQYF. CDR3 DNA sequence: TGTGCCAGTAGTACCGGACAGGGTTTCGAGCAGTACTTC. The rearrangement uses TRBV19 and TRBJ2-7; 8 bases are shared with TRBD1. Trimming took 4 bases from V and 6 from J; bases not matched to a gene: 5. Germline CDR1 is LNHDA and CDR2 is SQIVND (reference sequence). The CDR3 sequence is 13 residues long. Drawing the rest from reference TRBV19 and TRBJ2-7, the complete variable domain is DGGITQSPKYLFRKEGQNVTLSCEQNLNHDAMYWYRQDPGQGLRLIYYSQIVNDFQKGDIAEGYSVSREKKESFPLTVTSAQKNPTAFYLCASSTGQGFEQYFGPGTRLTVT.

The chain joins TRBV18 to TRBJ2-3, with 7 bases lining up with TRBD2. Germline V lookup: CDR1 KGHSH, CDR2 LQKENI. CDR3 length: 16 amino acids. With V trimmed by 3 bases and J by 0 bases, 6 bases remained unmatched. The CDR3 sequence: CASSPLGLGSTDTQYF. The CDR3 DNA reads TGTGCCAGCTCACCCCTCGGACTAGGGAGCACAGATACGCAGTATTTT.